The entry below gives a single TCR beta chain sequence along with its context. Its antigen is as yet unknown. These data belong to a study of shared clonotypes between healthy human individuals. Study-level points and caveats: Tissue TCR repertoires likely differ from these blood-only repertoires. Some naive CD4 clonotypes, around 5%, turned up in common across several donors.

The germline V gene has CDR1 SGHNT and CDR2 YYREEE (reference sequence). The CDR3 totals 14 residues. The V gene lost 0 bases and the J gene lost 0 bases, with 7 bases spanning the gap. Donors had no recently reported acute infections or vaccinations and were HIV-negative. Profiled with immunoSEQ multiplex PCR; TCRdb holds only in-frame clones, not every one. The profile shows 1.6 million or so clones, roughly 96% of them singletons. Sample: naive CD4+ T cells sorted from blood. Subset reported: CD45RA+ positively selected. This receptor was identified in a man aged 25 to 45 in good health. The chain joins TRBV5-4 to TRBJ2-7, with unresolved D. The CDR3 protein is CASSLDFSSYEQYF. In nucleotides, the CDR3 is TGTGCCAGCAGCTTGGATTTTAGCTCCTACGAGCAGTACTTC.